The present T cell receptor beta chain was sequenced within a study of blood T cells in healthy people across ages. Study-wide results and caveats: Both higher diversity and more naive CD4+ cells marked long-lived donors when set against aged donors.

A remark on this clonotype: Its antigen is unknown.

Collection of about 9.4 milliliters of peripheral blood was performed for each donor. Germline V gene data show CDR1 as LGHDT and CDR2 as YNNKEL (reference sequence). CDR3 length: 16 residues. V gave up 4 bases and J gave up 5 bases; unmatched junction bases: 6. Then a second PCR, running roughly 7 to 11 cycles, was carried out with a sample-barcoded 5' primer and a J-beta primer mix. Each cDNA molecule carried a tag from a template-switch adaptor that contained 12 random nucleotides. MiXCR was run by TCRdb on the 5' RACE reads, yielding one entry per CDR3 protein. The sample has more than 1,400,000 distinct CDR3 sequences, approximately 42% seen once.

The TCR was taken from a woman younger than 35 in good health. The sequenced material came from blood. The rearrangement links TRBV3-1 to TRBJ2-3; 13 positions match TRBD2. In nucleotides, the CDR3 is TGTGCCAGCAGCCCCGAAGGACTAGCGGGGGAAGATACGCAGTATTTT. Encoded protein: CASSPEGLAGEDTQYF.